The source of this T cell receptor (beta chain) is a study of post-analysis software for immune sequencing data. Background on the study: Included among the disease courses, which were recorded for the cohort, were relapsing-remitting, secondary progressive and progressive-relapsing multiple sclerosis.

V was clipped by 3 bases and J by 3 bases; unmatched bases: 12. CDR1 MNHEY and CDR2 SMNVEV come from the germline V gene (reference sequence). The length of the CDR3 is 17 residues. This clonotype showed up just a few times. Its antigen is not known. Study findings and constraints: Same-batch samples co-clustered strongly by F measure. Those with multiple sclerosis, the patient group, showed significantly lower normalized Chao1 diversity than controls. Five TRBV segments (TRBV5-6, TRBV5-1 and TRBV20-1 among them) occurred more frequently in patients than in controls.

The authors incorporated unique molecular identifiers into the TCR beta cDNA libraries. About 500,000 cDNA molecules were obtained from roughly 1.1 to 9.2 million T cells. TCRdb ran MiXCR on the PCR reads and lists one entry per CDR3 protein. The sample contains 170,000 or so distinct CDR3 sequences, about 29% of which appear only once. The source is a girl aged 10 to 17 with multiple sclerosis. Source material: blood. The chain employs TRBV27 and TRBJ2-7, with 9 bases matching TRBD1. The CDR3, as DNA: TGTGCCAGCAGTTTTTTAGGGACAGGGATCTTGGGCTACGAGCAGTACTTC. This gives the protein CASSFLGTGILGYEQYF.